What follows are 10 T cell receptor beta chains derived from one specimen sequenced in a study of cytomegalovirus exposure and HLA in healthy donors. The PCR was carried out with 60 Vbeta primers and 13 Jbeta primers. The method was immunoSEQ multiplex PCR; TCRdb's version includes in-frame clones alone and lacks a portion of them. This table has some 120,000 clones, over 60% appearing once. Sequencing was performed on PBMCs. Every receptor here comes from a woman aged 55-69 years in good health and CMV-seropositive.

The rearrangement uses TRBV5-4 and TRBJ2-1; 9 positions agree with TRBD2. This CDR3 has 16 amino acids. V trimming: 4 bases; J trimming: 5 bases; junction bases outside the gene matches: 10. In germline, CDR1 is SGHNT, CDR2 YYREEE (reference sequence). The CDR3 DNA is TGTGCCAGCAGCCCCAGAGCGGGGGGCCTAAACAATGAGCAGTTCTTC. Its protein is CASSPRAGGLNNEQFF.

The genes are TRBV30 and TRBJ2-1; 14 nucleotides line up with TRBD2. After removal of 0 bases from V and 0 bases from J, the junction contained 1 base not matched to a gene. Per the germline V gene, CDR1 is GTSNPN and CDR2 is SVGIG (reference sequence). The CDR3 extends over 17 amino acids. The CDR3 sequence is CAWSVGTSGGSYNEQFF. The CDR3 nucleotides are TGTGCCTGGAGTGTAGGGACTAGCGGGGGCTCCTACAATGAGCAGTTCTTC. The full variable domain, with the rest looked up from reference TRBV30 and TRBJ2-1, is SQTIHQWPATLVQPVGSPLSLECTVEGTSNPNLYWYRQAAGRGLQLLFYSVGIGQISSEVPQNLSASRPQDRQFILSSKKLLLSDSGFYLCAWSVGTSGGSYNEQFFGPGTRLTVL.

This rearrangement joins TRBV6-5 to TRBJ2-1, with 9 bases aligning to TRBD2. CDR3 length: 13 residues. Germline-derived CDR1 and CDR2 are MNHEY and SVGAGI. V lost 7 bases to trimming and J lost 5 bases; unmatched junction nucleotides: 3. As DNA, the CDR3 is TGTGCCAGCAAGGCTAGCGGGAACAATGAGCAGTTCTTC. Amino acid sequence: CASKASGNNEQFF.

The CDR3 nucleotides are TGTGCCAGCAGTTGGGTCGGGGGGGCCGAGGGCGGGGAGCTGTTTTTT. The encoded protein is CASSWVGGAEGGELFF. This chain joins TRBV27 and TRBJ2-2; 8 positions agree with TRBD2. The germline V gene encodes CDR1 MNHEY and CDR2 SMNVEV (reference sequence). This CDR3 region has 16 residues. V shed 4 bases and J 7 bases; nucleotides not matched to a gene: 11.

The chain has TRBV6-1 and TRBJ1-1, with D possibly being TRBD1 (5 bases). This CDR3 contains 13 residues. The ends were cut back, 6 bases at V and 5 bases at J, with 13 bases in the middle. CDR1 and CDR2 from the germline V gene are MNHNS and SASEGT. Here the CDR3 reads CASRSSGGTEAFF. The CDR3 DNA sequence: TGTGCCAGCAGGTCGTCCGGGGGTACTGAAGCTTTCTTT.

The chain combines TRBV19 with TRBJ2-5, with 8 bases matching TRBD2. Looked up from germline, CDR1 is LNHDA and CDR2 is SQIVND (reference sequence). This CDR3 is built from 13 residues. J lost 1 base, V lost 8 bases, and 3 bases had no gene match. This CDR3 reads CASSRGVQETQYF. The CDR3 region has the DNA TGTGCCAGTTCGCGGGGGGTCCAAGAGACCCAGTACTTC.

The sample holds a few counts of this clone. The gene calls are TRBV7-2 and TRBJ1-1, with 11 bases that match TRBD1. This CDR3 spans 15 amino acids. Trimming removed 5 bases from V and 5 bases from J; junction bases left unmatched: 7. Germline assignment: CDR1 SGHTA and CDR2 FQGNSA. This CDR3 is CASSTGQGGFTEAFF. In nucleotides, the CDR3 is TGTGCCAGCAGCACGGGACAGGGGGGCTTTACTGAAGCTTTCTTT.

J is TRBJ1-2 and V is TRBV15, with 12 bases identical to TRBD1. The CDR3 has 19 residues. The V and J ends lost 1 base and 8 bases, in that order; junction bases with no gene match: 17. Germline V gene data show CDR1 as LNHNV and CDR2 as YYDKDF (reference sequence). CDR3 nucleotide sequence: TGTGCCACCAGCAGAGTTTCAGGGACAGGGGGCCCGACGGGTCGAGGCTACACCTTC. This codes for CATSRVSGTGGPTGRGYTF. The variable domain in full, completed from reference TRBV15 and TRBJ1-2, reads DAMVIQNPRYQVTQFGKPVTLSCSQTLNHNVMYWYQQKSSQAPKLLFHYYDKDFNNEADTPDNFQSRRPNTSFCFLDIRSPGLGDTAMYLCATSRVSGTGGPTGRGYTFGSGTRLTVV.

The chain has TRBV30 and TRBJ1-5; no definite D call. The CDR3 contains 13 residues. Germline V CDR1 and CDR2: GTSNPN, SVGIG (reference sequence). The V end was cut by 3 bases, the J end by 5 bases, with 11 bases between. The CDR3 bases are TGTGCCTGGAGCGAACAAGGAGATCAGCCCCAGCATTTT. It encodes CAWSEQGDQPQHF.

The rearrangement uses TRBV19 and TRBJ1-3; a possible D gene is TRBD1 (6 bases). The CDR3 sequence is 18 residues long. Germline lookup yields CDR1 LNHDA and CDR2 SQIVND (reference sequence). Between the trimmed V and J ends, which lost 1 base and 0 bases, there was a span of 16 bases. CDR3 in amino acids: CASSIVSRQGSSGNTIYF. The CDR3 nucleotides are TGTGCCAGTAGTATAGTCTCTCGGCAGGGGTCCTCTGGAAACACCATATATTTT.